This T cell receptor beta chain was captured in a study of blood T cell repertoires in COVID-19. Original processing methods: Reference gene primer amplification gave estimated nucleated cell counts. Using immunoSEQ multiplex PCR, the repertoire was profiled, and TCRdb retains in-frame clones only, with some absent. That table gives V, J and clone size, and the DNA gave D and trimming. The sample gives about 670,000 clones, over 80% of which show up once; about 0.26% is in the top ten. The CDR3 contains 13 residues. In germline, CDR1 is MGHRA, CDR2 YSYEKL. Germline trimming cut 5 bases from V and 6 bases from J; bases unmatched to any gene: 5.

Sequencing was done on a sample of peripheral blood. The sequence came from a woman aged 18-29 years with acute or convalescent COVID-19. The J gene is TRBJ1-2, the V gene TRBV4-1, with TRBD1 identical over 8 bases. CDR3 loop: CASSSTGVDGYTF. In DNA, the CDR3 is TGCGCCAGCAGCTCGACAGGGGTAGATGGCTACACCTTC.